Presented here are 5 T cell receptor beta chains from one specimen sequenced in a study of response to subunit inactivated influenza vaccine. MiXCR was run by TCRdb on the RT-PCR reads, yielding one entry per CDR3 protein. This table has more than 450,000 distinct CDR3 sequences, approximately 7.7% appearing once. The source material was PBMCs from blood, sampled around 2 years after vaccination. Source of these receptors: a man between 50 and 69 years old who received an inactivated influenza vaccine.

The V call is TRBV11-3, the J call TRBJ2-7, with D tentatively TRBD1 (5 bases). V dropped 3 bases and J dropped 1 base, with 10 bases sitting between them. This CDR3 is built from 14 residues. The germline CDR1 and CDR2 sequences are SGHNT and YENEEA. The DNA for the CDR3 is TGTGCCAGCAGCTTCAGGGCAGATTCCTACGAGCAGTACTTC. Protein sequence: CASSFRADSYEQYF. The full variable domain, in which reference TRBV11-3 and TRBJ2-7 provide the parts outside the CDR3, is EAGVVQSPRYKIIEKKQPVAFWCNPISGHNTLYWYLQNLGQGPELLIRYENEEAVDDSQLPKDRFSAERLKGVDSTLKIQPAELGDSAVYLCASSFRADSYEQYFGPGTRLTVT.

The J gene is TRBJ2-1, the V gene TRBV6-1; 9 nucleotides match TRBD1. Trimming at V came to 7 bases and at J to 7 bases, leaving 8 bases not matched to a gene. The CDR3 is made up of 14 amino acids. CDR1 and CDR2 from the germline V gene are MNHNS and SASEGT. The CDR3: CASTHGQGFNEQFF. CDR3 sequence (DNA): TGTGCCAGCACCCATGGACAGGGGTTTAATGAGCAGTTCTTC.

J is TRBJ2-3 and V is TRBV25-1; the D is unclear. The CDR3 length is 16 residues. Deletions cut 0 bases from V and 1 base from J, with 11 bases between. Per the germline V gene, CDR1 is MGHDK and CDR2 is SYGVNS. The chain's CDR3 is CASSEYETDGTDTQYF. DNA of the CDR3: TGTGCCAGCAGTGAATATGAGACTGACGGCACAGATACGCAGTATTTT.

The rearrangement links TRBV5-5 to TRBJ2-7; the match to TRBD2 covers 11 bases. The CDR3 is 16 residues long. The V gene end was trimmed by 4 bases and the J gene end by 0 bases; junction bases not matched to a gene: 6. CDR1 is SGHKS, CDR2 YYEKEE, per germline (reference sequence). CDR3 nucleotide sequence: TGTGCCAGCAGCAGGGCTAGCGGGGGGAACTCCTACGAGCAGTACTTC. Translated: CASSRASGGNSYEQYF.

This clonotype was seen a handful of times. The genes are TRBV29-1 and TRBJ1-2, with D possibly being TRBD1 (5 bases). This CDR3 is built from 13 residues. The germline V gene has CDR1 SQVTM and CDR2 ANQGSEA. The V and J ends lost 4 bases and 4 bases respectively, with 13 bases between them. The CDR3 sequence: CSVVGRTAYGYTF. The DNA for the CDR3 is TGCAGCGTTGTGGGACGGACGGCCTATGGCTACACCTTC.